Listed here are 32 T cell receptor beta chains from one sample, sequenced in a study of cytomegalovirus exposure and HLA in healthy donors. It was with 60 Vbeta and 13 Jbeta primers that the PCR ran. Data came from immunoSEQ multiplex PCR; TCRdb stores just in-frame clones and leaves some out. The sample shows around 190,000 clones, 70% to 75% of them seen only once. Sequenced material: PBMCs. All receptors derive from a man under 40 in good health and CMV-seropositive.

The chain couples TRBV7-9 to TRBJ2-5; 10 nucleotides agree with TRBD1. Judging by the DNA end, TRBJ2-7 fits better; the J call may be wrong. The length of the CDR3 is 14 residues. Germline lookup yields CDR1 SEHNR and CDR2 FQNEAQ (reference sequence). The CDR3 sequence: CASSLTTGGGEQYF. The CDR3 nucleotides read TGTGCCAGCAGCCTCACGACAGGGGGCGGCGAGCAGTACTTC.

The chain uses TRBV9 and TRBJ2-5; 7 bases map to TRBD2. Per germline, CDR1 SGDLS and CDR2 YYNGEE. The CDR3 has 13 residues. V shed 3 bases and J 2 bases; nucleotides not matched to a gene: 1. CDR3 DNA sequence: TGTGCCAGCAGCGGGGGGGGTCAAGAGACCCAGTACTTC. As protein: CASSGGGQETQYF.

The rearrangement uses TRBV7-9 and TRBJ2-3; D possibly corresponds to TRBD1 (5 bases). V was cut by 2 bases and J by 0 bases, with 12 bases left in between. CDR1 is SEHNR, CDR2 FQNEAQ, per germline (reference sequence). This CDR3 has 16 amino acids. The DNA for the CDR3 is TGTGCCAGCAGCTTACGAAGGGGTCCTAGCACAGATACGCAGTATTTT. Its protein is CASSLRRGPSTDTQYF.

This chain connects TRBV9 to TRBJ2-1, with TRBD2 identical over 8 bases. The germline V gene encodes CDR1 SGDLS and CDR2 YYNGEE. The V segment lost 3 bases and the J segment 4 bases; nucleotides outside the gene matches: 9. There are 16 residues in the CDR3. The CDR3 DNA reads TGTGCCAGCAGCGGATGGGGTCGGGAGGGGTACAATGAGCAGTTCTTC. It translates to CASSGWGREGYNEQFF.

V and J are TRBV5-1 and TRBJ2-2, with 7 nucleotides matching TRBD1. The CDR3 extends over 15 amino acids. The trim removed 1 base at V and 5 bases at J, leaving 5 bases unmatched. The germline CDR1 and CDR2 sequences are SGHRS and YFSETQ. The CDR3 spells CASSLSTGATGELFF. In nucleotides, the CDR3 is TGCGCCAGCAGCTTGTCAACAGGGGCGACCGGGGAGCTGTTTTTT.

The chain recombines TRBV14 with TRBJ2-1; TRBD2 aligns across 10 bases. The CDR3 is 15 residues long. V lost 5 bases and J lost 4; bases outside the gene matches: 5. Germline CDR1 SGHDN, CDR2 FVKESK. The CDR3 nucleotides read TGTGCCAGCAGCGGACTAGCGGCCGCATACAATGAGCAGTTCTTC. Its protein product is CASSGLAAAYNEQFF.

This chain uses TRBV5-6 with TRBJ1-3; no reliable D call. Trimming left V 1 base short and J 0 bases short, with 17 bases between. The CDR3 sequence is 18 residues long. The V gene's germline CDR1 is SGHDT and CDR2 YYEEEE. For the CDR3, the DNA is TGTGCCAGCAGCTTGTTAGGAACAGCTTCATCCTCTGGAAACACCATATATTTT. This encodes CASSLLGTASSSGNTIYF.

This chain links TRBV19 with TRBJ1-4, with TRBD1 as a possible D gene (6 bases). V lost 8 bases, J lost 0 bases, and 10 bases lay in between. CDR1 LNHDA and CDR2 SQIVND come from the germline V gene (reference sequence). The CDR3 length is 14 residues. The DNA for the CDR3 is TGTGCCAGTCGAGGACAGCCAACTAATGAAAAACTGTTTTTT. Protein product: CASRGQPTNEKLFF.

CDR3 protein: CASSLGTSGIDTQYF. CDR3 nucleotides: TGTGCCAGCAGTTTGGGGACTAGCGGGATAGATACGCAGTATTTT. The genes are TRBV6-5 and TRBJ2-3; 13 nucleotides align to TRBD2. J was trimmed by 5 bases and V by 4 bases; bases with no gene match: 3. CDR1 and CDR2 (germline): MNHEY, SVGAGI. CDR3 length equals 15 residues.

This chain joins TRBV27 and TRBJ2-3; 8 bases match TRBD1. Germline CDR1 and CDR2: MNHEY and SMNVEV (reference sequence). The CDR3 is 12 residues long. Trimming removed 6 bases from V and 12 bases from J; junction bases left unmatched: 8. The CDR3 loop is CASSTGQAQQYF. CDR3 sequence (DNA): TGTGCCAGCAGCACGGGACAGGCACAACAGTATTTT.

The chain uses TRBV7-9 and TRBJ1-3; TRBD1 agrees at 7 bases. Losses at the gene ends were 4 bases for V and 4 bases for J; bases not matched to a gene: 4. Germline values: CDR1 SEHNR, CDR2 FQNEAQ (reference sequence). The CDR3 is 14 amino acids. CDR3: CASSSQGSGNTIYF. CDR3 DNA: TGTGCCAGCAGCTCACAGGGGAGCGGAAACACCATATATTTT.

The V and J genes are TRBV12-5 and TRBJ2-3; maybe TRBD2 (6 bases). This CDR3 has 14 residues. V was clipped by 11 bases and J by 0 bases, with 15 bases between them. The germline V gene has CDR1 LGHNT and CDR2 FRNRAP. As DNA, the CDR3 is TGTGCTGGGTCGGGGACTCCTAGCACAGATACGCAGTATTTT. Translating gives CAGSGTPSTDTQYF.

This clone appeared once. V is TRBV7-2 and J is TRBJ1-6; D is unresolved. Germline CDR1 and CDR2: SGHTA and FQGNSA. This CDR3 contains 16 residues. The V end was cut by 5 bases, the J end by 0 bases, with 11 bases between. The CDR3 DNA follows: TGTGCCAGCAGCCTGGGAGGGATCTCCTATAATTCACCCCTCCACTTT. Protein sequence: CASSLGGISYNSPLHF. Looking up the rest from reference TRBV7-2 and TRBJ1-6 gives the full variable domain: GAGVSQSPSNKVTEKGKDVELRCDPISGHTALYWYRQSLGQGLEFLIYFQGNSAPDKSGLPSDRFSAERTGGSVSTLTIQRTQQEDSAVYLCASSLGGISYNSPLHFGNGTRLTVT.

This clone occurred once. The chain recombines TRBV29-1 with TRBJ2-1; TRBD1 aligns across 7 bases. This CDR3 spans 14 amino acids. The trim removed 4 bases at V and 2 bases at J, leaving 5 bases unmatched. Per the germline V gene, CDR1 is SQVTM and CDR2 is ANQGSEA. The CDR3 nucleotides read TGCAGCGTTGCTTACAGGGGTCCCTACAATGAGCAGTTCTTC. It codes for CSVAYRGPYNEQFF.

This clone was detected only a few times. V usage is TRBV28 and J usage is TRBJ2-4; D uncertain. The germline V gene has CDR1 MDHEN and CDR2 SYDVKM. The CDR3 consists of 15 residues. Trimming pared 6 bases from V and 0 bases from J, leaving 12 bases between. This CDR3 is CASSPPRLAKNIQYF. CDR3 bases: TGTGCCAGCAGCCCCCCGCGGCTAGCCAAAAACATTCAGTACTTC.

The CDR3 region is CASSLGGRPNTEAFF. As DNA, the CDR3 is TGTGCCAGCAGCTTAGGGGGCAGACCGAACACTGAAGCTTTCTTT. The chain couples TRBV11-3 to TRBJ1-1, with a possible D match to TRBD1 (5 bases). There are 15 residues in the CDR3. Germline V gene sequence: CDR1 SGHNT, CDR2 YENEEA. Trimming pared 1 base from V and 1 base from J, leaving 10 bases between.

The chain combines TRBV18 with TRBJ2-5, with a weak D call TRBD2 (5 bases). The CDR3 sequence is 12 residues long. Germline loops: CDR1 KGHSH, CDR2 LQKENI. Trimming removed 4 bases from V and 5 bases from J, with 8 bases in between. The CDR3 sequence: CASSLRGETQYF. The CDR3 DNA is TGTGCCAGCTCACTCCGGGGTGAGACCCAGTACTTC.

The chain links TRBV30 to TRBJ1-1; D not certain. The CDR3 has 14 residues. Germline lookup yields CDR1 GTSNPN and CDR2 SVGIG (reference sequence). V dropped 5 bases and J dropped 10 bases, with 23 bases sitting between them. CDR3 nucleotides: TGTGCCTGGGTTCCCATGGGAGTCCCAGACCGAGCTTTCTTT. This translates into CAWVPMGVPDRAFF.

This chain joins TRBV4-3 and TRBJ1-2; TRBD1 agrees at 11 bases. The germline V gene encodes CDR1 LGHNA and CDR2 YSLEER. Trimming cost V 0 bases and J 7 bases; bases outside gene matches: 10. This CDR3 comprises 17 residues. The CDR3 loop reads CASSQDRTGGSIGGYTF. CDR3 DNA: TGCGCCAGCAGCCAAGATAGGACAGGGGGCTCTATAGGTGGCTACACCTTC.

This clone came up once. The chain joins TRBV2 to TRBJ2-6, with D hard to call. V lost 3 bases to trimming and J lost 0 bases, with 9 bases between them. Germline-derived CDR1 and CDR2 are SNHLY and FYNNEI. The CDR3 runs to 16 residues. The CDR3 coding sequence is TGTGCCAGCAGTGAGCGGCAGCTCTCTGGGGCCAACGTCCTGACTTTC. It is translated as CASSERQLSGANVLTF.

The chain couples TRBV5-1 to TRBJ2-4; 7 nucleotides align to TRBD1. Germline V gene lookup returns CDR1 SGHRS and CDR2 YFSETQ. Trimming at V came to 6 bases and at J to 10 bases, leaving 13 bases not matched to a gene. The CDR3 runs to 14 residues. CDR3 nucleotide sequence: TGCGCCAGCACCAATCCCGGGACAGCCCAAATTCAGTACTTC. Protein product: CASTNPGTAQIQYF.

V usage is TRBV6-4 and J usage is TRBJ2-3, with TRBD2 matching over 7 bases. From germline, CDR1 is MRHNA and CDR2 SNTAGT. Trimming removed 4 bases from V and 3 bases from J; junction bases left unmatched: 4. The CDR3 totals 14 residues. The CDR3 sequence: CASSATGGTDTQYF. CDR3 nucleotide sequence: TGTGCCAGCAGTGCCACGGGGGGTACAGATACGCAGTATTTT.

This sequence joins TRBV28 and TRBJ2-2; 8 positions agree with TRBD2. The J segment lost 4 bases and the V segment lost 7 bases, leaving 8 bases of the junction unmatched. This CDR3 has 15 amino acids. Germline CDR1 MDHEN, CDR2 SYDVKM. CDR3 nucleotide sequence: TGTGCCAGCATCAGCGGGAGCATCGGCACCGGGGAGCTGTTTTTT. This translates into CASISGSIGTGELFF.

The rearrangement uses TRBV6-6 and TRBJ2-7, with a weak D call TRBD2 (5 bases). The CDR3 runs to 14 residues. With 7 bases removed from V and 6 bases from J, the gap between germline ends came to 19 bases. Germline CDR1 and CDR2: MNHNY and SVGAGI (reference sequence). For the CDR3, the DNA is TGTGCCAGCAACGACGCGGGCTCTCGGACCGAGCAGTACTTC. It is translated as CASNDAGSRTEQYF.

The J gene is TRBJ1-2, the V gene TRBV4-3, with unresolved D. V gave up 0 bases and J gave up 3 bases, with 8 bases separating them. Germline V gene sequence: CDR1 LGHNA, CDR2 YSLEER. This CDR3 has 14 residues. The CDR3 here is CASSQDRLYYGYTF. The CDR3 DNA is TGCGCCAGCAGCCAAGATAGACTTTACTATGGCTACACCTTC.

This rearrangement joins TRBV9 to TRBJ1-2; 9 positions match TRBD1. The V gene's germline CDR1 is SGDLS and CDR2 YYNGEE. V was pared by 4 bases and J by 4 bases, with 14 bases of the junction left unmatched. The CDR3 is made up of 17 amino acids. The CDR3 nucleotides are TGTGCCAGCAGCCCAAGATGGGTGGGACAGGGAGTCTATGGCTACACCTTC. Protein: CASSPRWVGQGVYGYTF.

DNA of the CDR3: TGTGCCTGGAGTGTACAGGGGTACAGCGGGAGGGCCCTCGTGAATGAGCAGTTCTTC. It translates to CAWSVQGYSGRALVNEQFF. The V call is TRBV30, the J call TRBJ2-1; 10 bases are a match to TRBD2. Losses at the gene ends were 0 bases for V and 7 bases for J; bases not matched to a gene: 18. The CDR3 spans 19 residues. Per germline, CDR1 GTSNPN and CDR2 SVGIG (reference sequence).

The chain joins TRBV9 to TRBJ2-1; tentative D call: TRBD2 (5 bases). Germline CDR1 and CDR2: SGDLS and YYNGEE. The CDR3 spans 15 residues. V was clipped by 0 bases and J by 6 bases, with 13 bases between them. Here the CDR3 reads CASSVGAGLFNEQFF. The DNA for the CDR3 is TGTGCCAGCAGCGTAGGGGCGGGCCTTTTCAATGAGCAGTTCTTC.

V and J are TRBV10-3 and TRBJ2-7; perhaps TRBD1 as D (5 bases). The germline V gene has CDR1 ENHRY and CDR2 SYGVKD. The CDR3 runs to 12 residues. Trimming took 2 bases from V and 5 from J, leaving 7 bases between them. Written as DNA, the CDR3 is TGTGCCATCAGTGAGGACAGAGACGAGCAGTACTTC. Its protein product is CAISEDRDEQYF.

The rearrangement joins TRBV5-6 to TRBJ2-5; D not resolved. The CDR3 is 11 amino acids. Per germline, CDR1 SGHDT and CDR2 YYEEEE. V was clipped by 4 bases and J by 9 bases, with 10 bases between them. The CDR3 DNA reads TGTGCCAGCAGCCGAACCGGGTCCCAGTACTTC. Protein sequence: CASSRTGSQYF.

This clone was seen a handful of times. V gene TRBV29-1 combines with J gene TRBJ2-3; 7 bases map to TRBD2. V shed 4 bases and J 0 bases; nucleotides not matched to a gene: 4. Germline CDR1 is SQVTM and CDR2 is ANQGSEA. The CDR3 runs 14 residues. The CDR3 here is CSVGGGTSTDTQYF. As DNA, the CDR3 is TGCAGCGTTGGGGGGGGTACTAGCACAGATACGCAGTATTTT.

This clone came up a few times. The chain links TRBV28 to TRBJ1-5, with D possibly being TRBD1 (5 bases). Germline CDR1 is MDHEN and CDR2 is SYDVKM. V was trimmed by 2 bases and J by 7 bases, leaving 12 bases between them. The CDR3 loop spans 14 amino acids. In DNA, the CDR3 is TGTGCCAGCAGTTTAAGCAGGGTAGGACAGCCCCAGCATTTT. Protein product: CASSLSRVGQPQHF.